This T cell receptor beta chain was profiled in a study of shared clonotypes between healthy human individuals. Regarding the study as a whole: A reduction in generation probabilities was seen for non-shared clonotypes relative to those shared by all four donors.

Measured with immunoSEQ multiplex PCR; TCRdb has only the in-frame clones, and not every one. The sample carries roughly 550,000 clones, around 95% recorded once. The CDR3 is 20 residues long. Trimming shortened V by 0 bases and J by 0 bases, and 18 bases separated the two germline ends. CDR1 and CDR2 from the germline V gene are SGHVS and FNYEAQ. Worth noting for this clone: Its antigen is still unknown.

Naive CD8 cells comprised CD45RO-negative, CCR7-positively selected cells, excluding terminally differentiated effector memory CD45RA+ cells. The chain combines TRBV7-6 with TRBJ2-6; D not certain. Sequences were obtained from naive CD8+ T cells sorted from blood. The TCR sequence derives from a woman younger than 45 in good health. Written as DNA, the CDR3 is TGTGCCAGCAGCTTAGCCCCGCCGGAATCTCCGTTCTCTGGGGCCAACGTCCTGACTTTC. Its translation: CASSLAPPESPFSGANVLTF.